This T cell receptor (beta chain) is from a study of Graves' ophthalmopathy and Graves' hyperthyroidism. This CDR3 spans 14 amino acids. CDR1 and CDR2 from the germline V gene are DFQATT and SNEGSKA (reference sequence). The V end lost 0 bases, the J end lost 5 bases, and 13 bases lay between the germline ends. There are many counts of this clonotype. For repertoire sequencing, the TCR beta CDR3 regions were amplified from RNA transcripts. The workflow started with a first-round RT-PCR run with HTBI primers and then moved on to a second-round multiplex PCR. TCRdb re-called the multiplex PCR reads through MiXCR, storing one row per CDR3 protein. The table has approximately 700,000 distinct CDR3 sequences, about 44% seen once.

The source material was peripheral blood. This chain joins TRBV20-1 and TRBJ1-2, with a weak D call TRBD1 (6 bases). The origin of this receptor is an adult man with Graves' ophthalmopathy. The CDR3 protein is CSARDGWQGYGYTF. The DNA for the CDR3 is TGCAGTGCTAGAGATGGGTGGCAGGGGTATGGCTACACCTTC.